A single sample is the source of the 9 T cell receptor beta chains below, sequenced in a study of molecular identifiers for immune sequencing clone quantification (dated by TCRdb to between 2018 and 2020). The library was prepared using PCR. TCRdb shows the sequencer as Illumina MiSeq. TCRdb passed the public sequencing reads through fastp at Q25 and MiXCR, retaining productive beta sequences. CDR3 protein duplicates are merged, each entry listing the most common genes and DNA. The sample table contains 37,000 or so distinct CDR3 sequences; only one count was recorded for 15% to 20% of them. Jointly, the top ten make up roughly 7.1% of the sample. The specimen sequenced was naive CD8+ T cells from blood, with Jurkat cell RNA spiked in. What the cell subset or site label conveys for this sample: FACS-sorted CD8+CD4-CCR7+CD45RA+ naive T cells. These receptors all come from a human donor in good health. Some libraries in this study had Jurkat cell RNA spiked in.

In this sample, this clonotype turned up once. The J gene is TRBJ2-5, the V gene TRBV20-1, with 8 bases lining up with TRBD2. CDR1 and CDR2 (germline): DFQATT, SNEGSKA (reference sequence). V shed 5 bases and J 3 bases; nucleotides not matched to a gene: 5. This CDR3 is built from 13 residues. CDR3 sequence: CSARGLDEETQYF. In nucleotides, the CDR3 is TGCAGTGCTCGGGGACTAGATGAAGAGACCCAGTACTTC.

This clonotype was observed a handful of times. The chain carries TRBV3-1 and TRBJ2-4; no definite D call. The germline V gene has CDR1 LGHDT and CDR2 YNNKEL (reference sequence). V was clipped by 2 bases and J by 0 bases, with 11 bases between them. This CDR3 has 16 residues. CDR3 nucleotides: TGTGCCAGCAGCCAAAACGGAGTATTAGCCAAAAACATTCAGTACTTC. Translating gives CASSQNGVLAKNIQYF.

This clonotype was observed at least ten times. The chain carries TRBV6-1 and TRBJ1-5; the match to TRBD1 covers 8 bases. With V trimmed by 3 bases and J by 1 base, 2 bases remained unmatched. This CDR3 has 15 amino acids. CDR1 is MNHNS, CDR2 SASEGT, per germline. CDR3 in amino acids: CASSDWDRSNQPQHF. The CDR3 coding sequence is TGTGCCAGCAGTGATTGGGACAGGAGCAATCAGCCCCAGCATTTT.

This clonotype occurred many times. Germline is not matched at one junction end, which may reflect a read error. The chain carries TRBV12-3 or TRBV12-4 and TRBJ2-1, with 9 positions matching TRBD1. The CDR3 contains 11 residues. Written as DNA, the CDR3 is TGTGCCAGCAGTTTTGGGGACAGGGAGGACTTC. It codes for CASSFGDREDF.

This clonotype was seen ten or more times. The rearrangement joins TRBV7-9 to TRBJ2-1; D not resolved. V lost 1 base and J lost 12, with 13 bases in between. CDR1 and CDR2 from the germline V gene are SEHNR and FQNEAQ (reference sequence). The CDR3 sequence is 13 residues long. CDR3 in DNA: TGTGCCAGCAGCTTAGAACGCCGGTTAGGGCAGTTCTTC. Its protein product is CASSLERRLGQFF.

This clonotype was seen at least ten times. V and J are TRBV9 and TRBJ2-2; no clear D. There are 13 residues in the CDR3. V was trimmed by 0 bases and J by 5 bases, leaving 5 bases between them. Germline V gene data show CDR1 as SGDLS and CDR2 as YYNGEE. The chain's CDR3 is CASSVVSTGELFF. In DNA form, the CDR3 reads TGTGCCAGCAGCGTAGTCTCGACCGGGGAGCTGTTTTTT.

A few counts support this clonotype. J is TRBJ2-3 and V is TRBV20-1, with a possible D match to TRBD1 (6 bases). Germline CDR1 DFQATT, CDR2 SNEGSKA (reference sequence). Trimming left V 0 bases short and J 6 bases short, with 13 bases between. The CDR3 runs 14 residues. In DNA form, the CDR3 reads TGCAGTGCTAGAGAAACAGGGATGTGGGATACGCAGTATTTT. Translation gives CSARETGMWDTQYF.

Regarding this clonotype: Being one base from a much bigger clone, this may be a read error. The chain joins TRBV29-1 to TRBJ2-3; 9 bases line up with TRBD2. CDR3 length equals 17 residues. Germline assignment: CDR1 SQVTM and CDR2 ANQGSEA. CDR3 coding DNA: TGCAGCGCTCAAGGGCAGTCGGCTAGCGGGATCACAGGTACGCAGTATTTT. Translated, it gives CSAQGQSASGITGTQYF.

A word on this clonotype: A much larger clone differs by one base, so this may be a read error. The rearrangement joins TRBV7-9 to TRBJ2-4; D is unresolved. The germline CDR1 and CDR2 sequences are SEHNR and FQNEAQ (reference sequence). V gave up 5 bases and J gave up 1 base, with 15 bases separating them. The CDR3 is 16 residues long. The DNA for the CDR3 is TGTGCCAGCAGCCCTACCCCGGGTCGGGCCAAAAACATTCAGTACTTC. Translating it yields CASSPTPGRAKNIQYF. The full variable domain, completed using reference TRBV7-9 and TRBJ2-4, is DTGVSQNPRHKITKRGQNVTFRCDPISEHNRLYWYRQTLGQGPEFLTYFQNEAQLEKSRLLSDRFSAERPKGSFSTLEIQRTEQGDSAMYLCASSPTPGRAKNIQYFGAGTRLSVL.